This T cell receptor beta chain was recorded in a study of T cell responses to AZD1222 COVID-19 vaccine. Findings and limits, study-wide: Sampling that yielded the repertoires occurred only after the peak T cell response. Reports say nearly half of spike-specific TCRs go after unmutated variant regions. The breadth and depth of Spike-specific TCRs increased once two AZD1222 doses had been given.

The CDR3 spans 17 residues. Germline-derived CDR1 and CDR2 are SGHTA and FQGNSA. Trimming took 2 bases from V and 2 from J; bases not matched to a gene: 4. Regarding this clone: Its specificity is unknown.

TCRdb keeps only in-frame clones here, not all; method: immunoSEQ multiplex PCR. There are 130,000 or so clones in the sample; 90% occur only once, and roughly 7.2% lies in the top ten. The V and J genes are TRBV7-2 and TRBJ2-1; 12 bases map to TRBD2. The starting material was peripheral blood, obtained on day 0 of AZD1222 vaccination. The source of this sequence is an adult in good health. The CDR3 DNA reads TGTGCCAGCAGCTTATGGACTAGCGGGGCTACCTACAATGAGCAGTTCTTC. Residues: CASSLWTSGATYNEQFF.